Here is one T cell receptor (beta chain) with its context. Its antigen is still unknown. The CDR3 runs 15 residues. The germline V and J ends were trimmed by 4 bases and 4 bases, with 17 bases remaining between them. The germline gives CDR1 SGHRS, CDR2 YFSETQ. Unrecorded immune exposure was likely among donors, who were nominally healthy when sampled. This sample was included in a study of cytomegalovirus exposure and HLA in healthy donors. The PCR was carried out with 60 Vbeta primers and 13 Jbeta primers. Per the authors' pipeline: Approximately 12 million of the 60 million to 80 million unique TCR beta chains counted in a later analysis were shared. Repertoires were generated with immunoSEQ multiplex PCR, while TCRdb's copy carries only in-frame clones and drops some. V, J and clone size reflect that table, while D and trimming were determined from the DNA. This table has 200,000 or so clones, around 80% appearing once.

Overall study results and limits: TCR sequences were mostly rare, though some public TCRs occurred in many donors. Reports indicate that TCR beta sequences accurately predicted the HLA-A and HLA-B alleles of most subjects.

This clonotype was obtained from a male donor in good health and CMV-seronegative. Sequenced: PBMCs. The J gene is TRBJ1-1, the V gene TRBV5-1, with D possibly being TRBD1 (5 bases). CDR3 amino acids: CASSVTAPGLTEAFF. Written as DNA, the CDR3 is TGCGCCAGCAGCGTAACTGCGCCGGGACTCACTGAAGCTTTCTTT.